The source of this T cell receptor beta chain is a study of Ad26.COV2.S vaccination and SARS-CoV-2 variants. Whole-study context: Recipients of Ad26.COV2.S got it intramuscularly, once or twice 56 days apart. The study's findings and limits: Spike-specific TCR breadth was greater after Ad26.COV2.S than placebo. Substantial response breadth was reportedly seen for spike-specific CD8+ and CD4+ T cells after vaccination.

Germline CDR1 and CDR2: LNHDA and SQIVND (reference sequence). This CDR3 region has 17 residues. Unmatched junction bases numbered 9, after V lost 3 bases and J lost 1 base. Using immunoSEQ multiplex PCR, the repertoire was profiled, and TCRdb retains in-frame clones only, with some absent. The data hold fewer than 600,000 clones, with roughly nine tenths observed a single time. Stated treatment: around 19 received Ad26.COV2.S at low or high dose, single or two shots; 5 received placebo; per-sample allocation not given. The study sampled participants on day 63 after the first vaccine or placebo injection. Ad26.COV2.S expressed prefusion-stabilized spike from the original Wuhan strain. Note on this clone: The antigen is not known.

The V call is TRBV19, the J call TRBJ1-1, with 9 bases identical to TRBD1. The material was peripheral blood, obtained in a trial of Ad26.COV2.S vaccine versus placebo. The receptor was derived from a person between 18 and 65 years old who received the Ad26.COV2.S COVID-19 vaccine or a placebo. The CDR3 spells CASSILLGTGKNTEAFF. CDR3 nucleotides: TGTGCCAGTAGTATTTTGCTGGGGACAGGGAAGAACACTGAAGCTTTCTTT.